These T cell receptor beta chains were read from a single sample in a study of graft-versus-host responses after intestinal transplantation. Their cognate antigens are unknown. Libraries were prepared by immunoSEQ multiplex PCR; TCRdb keeps only in-frame clonotypes and omits some of them. The table lists under 150,000 clones, roughly nine tenths of them singletons. This specimen was unstimulated CD4+ T cells sorted from spleen or lymph node cells, taken before intestinal transplant. Source of these receptors: a human donor who received an intestinal transplant. Both conserved end residues are part of each CDR3. Only some rows state a clone size, as once, few, many or a class for expanded clones.

clone size | V gene | CDR3 protein
NA | TRBV6-1 | CASRRRTGGRNEQFF
NA | TRBV6-5 | CASSYSIGYYGYTF
NA | TRBV10-1 | CASSESSRGGSYEQYF
NA | TRBV18 | CASSPSRGISTAEAFF
NA | TRBV5-6 | CASSLGLRTGEQFF
NA | TRBV9 | CASSVAGGIDTQYF
NA | TRBV2 | CASSEQGVDYGYTF
NA | TRBV6-1 | CASILGRLSNQPQHF
NA | TRBV6-5 | CASSYVAGELFF
NA | TRBV5-1 | CASSLARTEPPEQYF
NA | TRBV5-1 | CASSPQLTVVNEQFF
NA | TRBV9 | CASSGVHTRANVLTF
once | TRBV5-1 | CASSFSGRSYEQYF
NA | TRBV11-2 | CASSSSLASGGNEQFF
once | TRBV6-1 | CASRGDRTGNYGYTF
NA | TRBV9 | CASSVKRQGLSPRSYTF
NA | TRBV10-3 | CAITRGVDSPLHF
NA | TRBV27 | CASNKGTGREQYF
NA | TRBV5-1 | CASKGLPETGELFF
NA | TRBV11-2 | CASSPRTSPTGELFF
NA | TRBV5-1 | CASSASGTSGQETQYF
NA | TRBV2 | CASIASGPNTEAFF
NA | TRBV30 | CAWSRAETQYF
NA | TRBV5-4 | CASSLHGTGNYGYTF
NA | TRBV6-6 | CASSTNEKLFF
NA | TRBV14 | CASSPTSGRTDTQYF
few | TRBV2 | CASSLQGAAFF
NA | TRBV7-8 | CASSLVTSGGTGELFF
NA | TRBV11-2 | CASSLDVRTQRSYNEQFF
once | TRBV9 | CASSPRIGYGAFF
NA | TRBV15 | CATSRDRTRETQYF
NA | TRBV28 | CASSSYFMTGGGSGYTF
NA | TRBV2 | CASNQQDRFRNVDF
NA | TRBV7-3 | CASSLSGGNTEAFF
once | TRBV11-2 | CASMGDSGKAFF
NA | TRBV5-6 | CASSLDVAGVETQYF
few | TRBV19 | CASSIGTLSGNTIYF
NA | TRBV6-5 | CASSFPPSQPQHF
NA | TRBV5-4 | CASSPRDSEGYTF
once | TRBV6-1 | CASAMGASETQYF
NA | TRBV6-1 | CASRGDPNEKLFF
NA | TRBV6-6 | CASTVAGDGYTF
NA | TRBV15 | CATSRVGRVEETQYF
NA | TRBV5-6 | CATTSGYNSPLHF
once | TRBV11-3 | CASSLRGQETQYF
NA | TRBV5-4 | CASSTGQTLAKNIQYF
NA | TRBV7-2 | CASSPSGDVETQYF
NA | TRBV2 | CASNPWGQGNQPQHF
NA | TRBV29-1 | CSVRGSGGPNEQFF
NA | TRBV10-3 | CAISEWNSGGYEQYF
NA | TRBV4-1 | CASSRGQGSSLGYTF
NA | TRBV6-1 | CASSEGTGFNQPQHF
few | TRBV4-2 | CASSTETGTSYTF
NA | TRBV6-5 | CASSYSQGIYEQYF
NA | TRBV10-3 | CAISDFANTGELFF